Listed below are T cell receptor beta chains from one sample, sequenced in a study of blood T cell repertoires in COVID-19. TCRdb's copy holds only in-frame clones and misses some; the assay was immunoSEQ multiplex PCR. The sample consists of fewer than 300,000 clones, 65% to 90% of them appearing once. The specimen was peripheral blood. These receptors all come from a woman between 55 and 75 years old with active or convalescent COVID-19. The CDR3 runs from the conserved cysteine through the conserved F or W. Each record gives: clone size, J gene, D gene, V gene, CDR3 protein, CDR3 DNA. The D gene is left open where the match is weak. Clone size is not always given. Where it is, it says once, few, many or a class for expanded clones.

few | TRBJ2-2 | TRBD2 | TRBV10-2 | CASTGLAGGGELFF | TGCGCCAGCACCGGACTAGCGGGGGGCGGGGAGCTGTTTTTT
. | TRBJ1-2 | . | TRBV15 | CATSRDRGLGGYTF | TGTGCCACCAGCAGAGACCGGGGACTCGGCGGCTACACCTTC
. | TRBJ1-1 | . | TRBV2 | CASSEDVARNTEAFF | TGTGCCAGCAGTGAAGACGTGGCTCGGAACACTGAAGCTTTCTTT
. | TRBJ2-7 | . | TRBV7-9 | CASSLGGGEQYF | TGTGCCAGCAGCTTAGGAGGCGGGGAGCAGTACTTC
. | TRBJ1-3 | . | TRBV6-6 | CAGYGGLPSGNTIYF | TGTGCCGGCTATGGGGGCCTCCCTTCTGGAAACACCATATATTTT
. | TRBJ2-7 | . | TRBV12-3/TRBV12-4 | CASSLQGGYEQYF | TGTGCCAGCAGTTTACAGGGCGGCTACGAGCAGTACTTC
. | TRBJ1-4 | . | TRBV29-1 | CSVVRDEKLFF | TGCAGCGTTGTCCGGGATGAAAAACTGTTTTTT
. | TRBJ1-5 | . | TRBV5-6 | CASSPPQHF | TGTGCCAGCAGCCCACCCCAGCATTTT
. | TRBJ2-5 | TRBD1 | TRBV27 | CASSNRGPWETQYF | TGTGCCAGCAGTAACAGGGGTCCATGGGAGACCCAGTACTTC
. | TRBJ2-2 | . | TRBV7-9 | CASSLGRTGELFF | TGTGCCAGCAGCTTAGGCCGGACCGGGGAGCTGTTTTTT
. | TRBJ1-6 | . | TRBV15 | CATSILRNNNSPLHF | TGTGCCACCAGCATCCTGAGGAACAACAATTCACCCCTCCACTTT
. | TRBJ2-1 | . | TRBV6-5 | CASSYSGGGTYNEQFF | TGTGCCAGCAGTTACTCTGGCGGAGGAACCTACAATGAGCAGTTCTTC
. | TRBJ2-1 | . | TRBV19 | CASSIGGVIYNEQFF | TGTGCCAGTAGTATAGGGGGCGTGATATACAATGAGCAGTTCTTC
once | TRBJ1-1 | . | TRBV5-6 | CASSLGAEAFF | TGTGCCAGCAGCTTGGGCGCTGAAGCTTTCTTT
. | TRBJ2-5 | TRBD2 | TRBV9 | CASSVEAGAPQETQYF | TGTGCCAGCAGCGTAGAAGCGGGGGCACCTCAAGAGACCCAGTACTTC
. | TRBJ1-2 | . | TRBV27 | CASSLRVGPLTF | TGTGCCAGCAGTTTAAGGGTGGGGCCTCTCACCTTC
. | TRBJ1-1 | . | TRBV7-9 | CASSRIYRPGGGNTEAFF | TGTGCCAGCAGCCGCATCTATAGGCCGGGAGGGGGAAACACTGAAGCTTTCTTT
once | TRBJ1-5 | TRBD1 | TRBV18 | CASSRTGLRYSNQPQHF | TGTGCCAGCTCCCGGACAGGGCTCCGGTATAGCAATCAGCCCCAGCATTTT
. | TRBJ1-2 | . | TRBV12-3/TRBV12-4 | CASSLPGVYGYTF | TGTGCCAGCAGTCTACCCGGGGTCTATGGCTACACCTTC
. | TRBJ1-5 | TRBD1 | TRBV5-6 | CASSSVARGNQPQHF | TGTGCCAGCAGCTCCGTCGCCAGGGGGAATCAGCCCCAGCATTTT
. | TRBJ1-4 | TRBD1 | TRBV19 | CASSTGTGLTEKLFF | TGTGCCAGTAGTACCGGGACAGGGTTGACGGAAAAACTGTTTTTT
few | TRBJ2-1 | . | TRBV7-2 | CASEPRGGYEQFF | TGTGCCAGCGAGCCGAGGGGGGGATATGAGCAGTTCTTC